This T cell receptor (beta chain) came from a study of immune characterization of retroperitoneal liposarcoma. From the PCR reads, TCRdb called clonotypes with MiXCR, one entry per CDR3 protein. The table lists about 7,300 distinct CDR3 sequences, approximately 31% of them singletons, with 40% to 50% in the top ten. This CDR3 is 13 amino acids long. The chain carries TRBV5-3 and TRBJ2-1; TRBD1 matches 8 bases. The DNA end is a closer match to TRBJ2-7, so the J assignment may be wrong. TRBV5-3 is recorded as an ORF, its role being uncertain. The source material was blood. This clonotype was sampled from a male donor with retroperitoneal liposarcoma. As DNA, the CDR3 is TGTGCCAGCAGCAACAGGGGGTGGAGGGAGCAGTACTTC. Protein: CASSNRGWREQYF.